The 5 T cell receptor beta chains below were found in one sample sequenced in a study of regulatory T cells in long-lasting Graves disease. The time point denotes: newly diagnosed GD, antithyroid drugs for less than 3 months. PBMC RNA was the source of the TCR library. With iRepertoire HTBI primers and Arm-PCR of CDR3 regions, TCR beta libraries were built. TCRdb processed the multiplex PCR reads anew with MiXCR; each CDR3 protein has one entry. The sample lists about 430,000 distinct CDR3 sequences; 15% were seen once. The sample was also reused in another study, on T cells in Graves' hyperthyroidism and ophthalmopathy.

Here the sequenced sample was peripheral blood mononuclear cells (PBMCs), taken at new diagnosis, from a patient treated with antithyroid drugs. The origin of the receptors is a woman aged 40 to 50 with Graves disease.

This clonotype was observed at least ten times. This sequence joins TRBV7-9 and TRBJ2-7; 10 bases fit TRBD2. Germline V lookup: CDR1 SEHNR, CDR2 FQNEAQ (reference sequence). The V segment lost 2 bases and the J segment 5 bases; nucleotides outside the gene matches: 3. This CDR3 has 14 residues. CDR3 sequence: CASSLLAGGHEQYF. In DNA form, the CDR3 reads TGTGCCAGCAGCTTATTAGCGGGAGGTCACGAGCAGTACTTC.

The genes are TRBV5-4 and TRBJ1-2; no definite D call. V was cut by 2 bases and J by 0 bases, with 11 bases left in between. CDR3 size: 15 residues. Germline V gene sequence: CDR1 SGHNT, CDR2 YYREEE (reference sequence). CDR3 protein: CASSFLARTNYGYTF. In DNA, the CDR3 is TGTGCCAGCAGCTTCTTGGCCAGAACTAACTATGGCTACACCTTC. Drawing the rest from reference TRBV5-4 and TRBJ1-2, the complete variable domain is ETGVTQSPTHLIKTRGQQVTLRCSSQSGHNTVSWYQQALGQGPQFIFQYYREEENGRGNFPPRFSGLQFPNYSSELNVNALELDDSALYLCASSFLARTNYGYTFGSGTRLTVV.

This clonotype was observed many times. The chain combines TRBV10-3 with TRBJ2-3, with D maybe TRBD2 (6 bases). Germline CDR1 and CDR2: ENHRY and SYGVKD. The ends were cut back, 0 bases at V and 4 bases at J, with 17 bases in the middle. The CDR3 spans 17 residues. CDR3 amino acids: CAISESGGAGGADTQYF. In DNA, the CDR3 is TGTGCCATCAGTGAGTCTGGTGGAGCGGGCGGCGCAGATACGCAGTATTTT.

A remark on this clonotype: The conserved phenylalanine or tryptophan is not found at the CDR3 terminus, so this likely reflects a read error. No DNA is shown, since the ends of the CDR3 on it are uncertain; the CDR3 is the one TCRdb lists. This chain links TRBV12-3 or TRBV12-4 with TRBJ1-1; TRBD1, the table's D call, was not compared with the DNA. The CDR3 extends over 13 residues, inclusive of both ends. CDR3 in amino acids: CASSSGLNTEALL.

This clonotype was counted ten times or more. The chain has TRBV28 and TRBJ2-7, with 7 positions matching TRBD1. CDR3 length: 13 residues. Trimming at V came to 7 bases and at J to 2 bases, leaving 5 bases not matched to a gene. CDR1 and CDR2 (germline): MDHEN, SYDVKM. The CDR3 DNA sequence: TGTGCCAGCAACCGACAGGGAACCTACGAGCAGTACTTC. This codes for CASNRQGTYEQYF.